The 19 T cell receptor beta chains below were found in one sample sequenced in a study of T-cell memory formation after mild COVID-19 (dated by TCRdb to the early 2020s). Libraries came from 5' RACE. Sequencing was performed on an Illumina NovaSeq 6000. TCRdb's own reprocessing of the public reads used fastp at Q25 and MiXCR and kept productive beta chains. Each record represents a unique CDR3 protein, reported with the most common genes and DNA among its rows. This sample is represented by about 270,000 distinct CDR3 sequences; approximately 16% of them were singletons. Of the sample, approximately 20% is held by the ten largest clones. Sequencing input: PBMCs or a T cell subset sorted from them (not recorded which). These receptors originate from a man younger than 35 who had mild COVID-19 (a few samples of this study predate the infection). The sample titles of this study are shuffled in the database, so cell type and time point are left out; the donor was told from shared clones.

V usage is TRBV6-2 or TRBV6-3 and J usage is TRBJ2-1; 8 nucleotides line up with TRBD2. With V trimmed by 0 bases and J by 9 bases, 7 bases remained unmatched. Germline CDR1 reads MNHEY; CDR2 reads SVGEGT. The length of the CDR3 is 15 residues. This chain's CDR3 is CASSYSSGGPVEQFF. The CDR3 coding sequence is TGTGCCAGCAGTTACTCATCGGGGGGGCCCGTTGAGCAGTTCTTC.

This clonotype came up a few times. CDR3 protein: CATSDPGSNQPQHF. The CDR3 nucleotides are TGTGCCACCAGTGACCCCGGTAGCAATCAGCCCCAGCATTTT. J is TRBJ1-5 and V is TRBV24-1; D is uncertain. The CDR3 is made up of 14 amino acids. Germline V gene lookup returns CDR1 KGHDR and CDR2 SFDVKD. Trimming took 4 bases from V and 0 from J, leaving 6 bases between them.

This sequence joins TRBV2 and TRBJ2-5; D tentatively reads TRBD1 or TRBD2 (5 bases each). Trimming took 10 bases from V and 3 from J, leaving 12 bases between them. Germline V gene lookup returns CDR1 SNHLY and CDR2 FYNNEI. The CDR3 totals 12 residues. The CDR3 DNA follows: TGTGCCACCGGCCGGGACGAAGAGACCCAGTACTTC. This translates into CATGRDEETQYF.

This clonotype was observed a handful of times. The chain has TRBV18 and TRBJ1-5, with a tentative D call TRBD1 (5 bases). The ends were cut back, 5 bases at V and 3 bases at J, with 14 bases in the middle. Germline-derived CDR1 and CDR2 are KGHSH and LQKENI. This CDR3 is 15 amino acids long. CDR3 bases: TGTGCCAGCTCATCGGCCAGGGATAACAATCAGCCCCAGCATTTT. It specifies CASSSARDNNQPQHF.

This rearrangement joins TRBV7-2 to TRBJ1-4; D is possibly TRBD1 (5 bases). Germline V gene lookup returns CDR1 SGHTA and CDR2 FQGNSA. This CDR3 has 20 residues. Trimming shortened V by 4 bases and J by 8 bases, and 32 bases separated the two germline ends. This CDR3 reads CASSSPMVRGGPISGEKLFF. For the CDR3, the DNA is TGTGCCAGCAGCTCACCGATGGTTAGGGGAGGTCCAATTTCAGGGGAAAAACTGTTTTTT. The full variable domain, rest sourced from reference TRBV7-2 and TRBJ1-4, is GAGVSQSPSNKVTEKGKDVELRCDPISGHTALYWYRQSLGQGLEFLIYFQGNSAPDKSGLPSDRFSAERTGGSVSTLTIQRTQQEDSAVYLCASSSPMVRGGPISGEKLFFGSGTQLSVL.

The V gene is TRBV6-2 or TRBV6-3, the J gene TRBJ1-2; 8 bases fit TRBD1. J gave up 8 bases and V 5 bases, and 7 bases lay outside the gene matches. Germline V CDR1 and CDR2: MNHEY, SVGEGT. This CDR3 is 13 amino acids long. The CDR3 protein is CASSPDRAVGYTF. DNA of the CDR3: TGTGCCAGCAGTCCGGACAGGGCGGTCGGCTACACCTTC.

The table lists this clonotype with a few counts. The genes are TRBV27 and TRBJ2-3; 14 bases match TRBD2. The CDR3 runs to 17 residues. V dropped 4 bases and J dropped 2; count of bases not matched to a gene: 5. Germline V gene sequence: CDR1 MNHEY, CDR2 SMNVEV (reference sequence). CDR3 residues: CASSSRLAGGATDTQYF. The CDR3 coding sequence is TGTGCCAGCAGTTCCAGACTAGCGGGGGGGGCCACAGATACGCAGTATTTT.

The sample holds a few counts of this clonotype. This chain connects TRBV7-2 to TRBJ2-5, with 7 bases that match TRBD2. Trimming at V came to 2 bases and at J to 3 bases, leaving 6 bases not matched to a gene. The germline gives CDR1 SGHTA, CDR2 FQGNSA. The length of the CDR3 is 15 residues. The CDR3 DNA sequence: TGTGCCAGCAGCTTAACGAGCGGGGCGGAAGAGACCCAGTACTTC. This translates into CASSLTSGAEETQYF.

In its sample, this clonotype was seen a few times. The chain joins TRBV20-1 to TRBJ2-5; 13 bases agree with TRBD2. Germline lookup yields CDR1 DFQATT and CDR2 SNEGSKA (reference sequence). V shed 5 bases, J shed 5 bases, and the junction held 8 bases outside the gene matches. The CDR3 has 15 amino acids. CDR3 sequence (DNA): TGCAGTGCTGACACGACTAGCGGGGGGTTGGAGACCCAGTACTTC. Encoded protein: CSADTTSGGLETQYF.

This clonotype has more than one count but fewer than ten. This chain connects TRBV12-3 or TRBV12-4 to TRBJ1-3; weak D call: TRBD1 (6 bases). Between the trimmed V and J ends, which lost 4 bases and 4 bases, there was a span of 11 bases. This CDR3 has 14 residues. CDR3: CASSWGALGNTIYF. DNA of the CDR3: TGTGCCAGCAGTTGGGGGGCCCTGGGAAACACCATATATTTT.

This chain links TRBV4-3 with TRBJ2-6; D gene ambiguous. The CDR3 is made up of 16 amino acids. Trimming took off 6 bases at V and 2 bases at J, with 14 bases between the two ends. Per germline, CDR1 LGHNA and CDR2 YSLEER. The DNA for the CDR3 is TGCGCCAGCAGGAATACAATACTGGCTGGGGCCAACGTCCTGACTTTC. This encodes CASRNTILAGANVLTF.

The CDR3 region has the DNA TGTGCCAGCAGACCACAAGCGAACACCGGGGAGCTGTTTTTT. It codes for CASRPQANTGELFF. The J gene is TRBJ2-2, the V gene TRBV6-2 or TRBV6-3; D not certain. The CDR3 runs to 14 residues. The germline V gene has CDR1 MNHEY and CDR2 SVGEGT. Between the trimmed V and J ends, which lost 6 bases and 0 bases, there was a span of 8 bases.

About this clonotype itself: Mismatch with germline at one junction end may stem from a read error. The V and J genes are TRBV11-1 and TRBJ2-3; D is uncertain. This CDR3 contains 12 residues. CDR1 SGHAT and CDR2 FQDESV come from the germline V gene (reference sequence). The CDR3 sequence is CACSLRTDTQYF. The DNA of the CDR3 is TGTGCCTGCAGCTTAAGAACAGATACGCAGTATTTT. The variable domain in full, with the rest retrieved from reference TRBV11-1 and TRBJ2-3, is EAEVAQSPRYKITEKSQAVAFWCDPISGHATLYWYRQILGQGPELLVQFQDESVVDDSQLPKDRFSAERLKGVDSTLKIQPAELGDSAMYLCACSLRTDTQYFGPGTRLTVL.

This clonotype was recorded a few times. The chain is built from TRBV10-3 and TRBJ2-3; 8 bases line up with TRBD2. The CDR3 sequence is 13 residues long. Per germline, CDR1 ENHRY and CDR2 SYGVKD. V was clipped by 11 bases and J by 2 bases; unmatched bases: 6. The CDR3 coding sequence is TGTGCCGTCCTAGCGGGCTCCACAGATACGCAGTATTTT. Protein sequence: CAVLAGSTDTQYF.

CDR3 loop: CASSLEILYGTEAFF. In nucleotides, the CDR3 is TGTGCCAGCAGCTTAGAGATTCTCTACGGCACTGAAGCTTTCTTT. The genes are TRBV7-2 and TRBJ1-1; no firm D call. The CDR3 is made up of 15 amino acids. V lost 1 base and J 4 bases, leaving 13 bases between the germline ends. CDR1 and CDR2 from the germline V gene are SGHTA and FQGNSA.

CDR3 nucleotide sequence: TGTGCCAGCAGCTCAAGGGAACATAAAGAGACCCAGTACTTC. It codes for CASSSREHKETQYF. This sequence joins TRBV7-9 and TRBJ2-5; D call uncertain. V gave up 4 bases and J gave up 3 bases, with 12 bases separating them. The CDR3 is made up of 14 amino acids. In germline, CDR1 is SEHNR, CDR2 FQNEAQ (reference sequence).

This clonotype turned up a few times. The chain uses TRBV6-6 and TRBJ1-6; TRBD1 matches 7 bases. Unmatched junction bases numbered 3, after V lost 2 bases and J lost 5 bases. The CDR3 covers 15 residues. CDR1 and CDR2 from the germline V gene are MNHNY and SVGAGI (reference sequence). Written as DNA, the CDR3 is TGTGCCAGCAGTTACGACAGGGTACATAATTCACCCCTCCACTTT. Translating gives CASSYDRVHNSPLHF.

The chain carries TRBV6-5 and TRBJ2-1; 7 nucleotides align to TRBD1. Germline V gene sequence: CDR1 MNHEY, CDR2 SVGAGI. V was clipped by 6 bases and J by 8 bases; unmatched bases: 13. The CDR3 length is 15 residues. The CDR3 reads CASSRRQGRSDEQFF. The DNA of the CDR3 is TGTGCCAGCAGCCGCCGACAGGGTCGGTCGGATGAGCAGTTCTTC.

Details on this clonotype: Being one base from a much bigger clone, this may be a read error. The conserved phenylalanine or tryptophan normally closing the CDR3 is absent here, so this likely arose from a read error. J is TRBJ1-1 and V is TRBV28; D not certain. The CDR3 totals 15 residues. Germline V gives CDR1 MDHEN, CDR2 SYDVKM. V lost 5 bases to trimming and J lost 1 base, with 14 bases between them. The CDR3: CASSETLSGNTEAFL. In nucleotides, the CDR3 is TGTGCCAGCAGTGAGACGTTATCGGGGAACACTGAAGCTTTCCTT.